This T cell receptor (beta chain) was observed in a study of shared clonotypes between healthy human individuals. TCRdb's copy holds only in-frame clones and misses some; the assay was immunoSEQ multiplex PCR. The data contain about 2 million clones, about 95% of them seen just once; the ten biggest clones take up 0.85% to 1.2%. Germline lookup yields CDR1 SGHRS and CDR2 YFSETQ. This CDR3 region has 13 residues. Trimming took off 2 bases at V and 9 bases at J, with 12 bases between the two ends. CD45RO negativity and positive selection for CCR7 defined naive CD8 cells, a population that excluded terminally differentiated effector memory CD45RA+ cells.

The receptor was derived from a man younger than 35 in good health. Sample: naive CD8+ T cells sorted from blood. The chain has TRBV5-1 and TRBJ2-4; TRBD2 might be the D (5 bases). The CDR3 loop reads CASSFTSGGIQYF. CDR3 DNA: TGCGCCAGCAGCTTTACCAGCGGTGGCATTCAGTACTTC.